One and the same sample provided the 22 T cell receptor beta chains below, sequenced in a study of blood T cell repertoires in COVID-19. TCRdb keeps only in-frame clones here, not all; method: immunoSEQ multiplex PCR. The table shows about 260,000 clones, with about 91% occurring only once. What was sequenced was peripheral blood. The receptors shown here come from a person in their late teens or twenties with COVID-19, enrolled during active disease.

The chain recombines TRBV3-1 (or the pseudogene TRBV3-2) with TRBJ2-5, with TRBD1 identical over 10 bases. The CDR3 is 16 amino acids. V was pared by 4 bases and J by 5 bases, with 10 bases of the junction left unmatched. The germline V gene has CDR1 LGHDT and CDR2 YNNKEL (reference sequence). The CDR3 sequence is CASSRNPGQGKETQYF. CDR3 bases: TGTGCCAGCAGCCGCAACCCGGGACAGGGGAAGGAGACCCAGTACTTC.

The CDR3 nucleotides read TGTGCCAGCAGTCACCGCCCTAGCGGGGCTTCGGTCAATGAGCAGTTCTTC. It yields the protein CASSHRPSGASVNEQFF. The chain has TRBV27 and TRBJ2-1; 9 bases are a match to TRBD2. This CDR3 has 17 residues. The germline V gene has CDR1 MNHEY and CDR2 SMNVEV (reference sequence). The V segment lost 5 bases and the J segment 6 bases; nucleotides outside the gene matches: 14.

The rearrangement uses TRBV5-1 and TRBJ2-3; tentatively, D is TRBD2 (5 bases). V was cut by 1 base and J by 0 bases, with 9 bases left in between. The CDR3 runs 15 residues. Germline V gene data show CDR1 as SGHRS and CDR2 as YFSETQ. The chain's CDR3 is CASSLYGDSTDTQYF. The DNA of the CDR3 is TGCGCCAGCAGCTTGTACGGGGATAGCACAGATACGCAGTATTTT.

This clone was detected once. The chain links TRBV19 to TRBJ1-1; no firm D call. Germline V gene sequence: CDR1 LNHDA, CDR2 SQIVND (reference sequence). CDR3 length: 14 residues. V was trimmed by 3 bases and J by 11 bases, leaving 19 bases between them. CDR3 region: CASSIPGSSVWAFF. The CDR3 bases are TGTGCCAGTAGTATTCCGGGATCCTCCGTCTGGGCTTTCTTT.

The chain couples TRBV5-1 to TRBJ2-7; 11 nucleotides match TRBD1. Germline V gene data show CDR1 as SGHRS and CDR2 as YFSETQ. The V and J ends lost 4 bases and 3 bases, in that order; junction bases with no gene match: 3. This CDR3 is 14 amino acids long. The chain's CDR3 is CASSGQGAYYEQYF. The CDR3 region has the DNA TGCGCCAGCAGCGGACAGGGGGCGTACTACGAGCAGTACTTC.

This clone was picked up one time. The V gene is TRBV4-3, the J gene TRBJ1-1; unclear D gene. CDR3 length: 15 residues. Trimming stripped 0 bases from V and 10 bases from J, with 18 bases between. Germline V gives CDR1 LGHNA, CDR2 YSLEER. CDR3 region: CASSQDLSQTLGAFF. The CDR3, as DNA: TGCGCCAGCAGCCAAGATTTATCCCAGACTTTGGGAGCTTTCTTT.

This clone was detected once. V gene TRBV7-2 combines with J gene TRBJ2-7; 7 positions agree with TRBD1. After removal of 6 bases from V and 3 bases from J, the junction contained 8 bases not matched to a gene. The CDR3 covers 14 residues. Per germline, CDR1 SGHTA and CDR2 FQGNSA. In DNA, the CDR3 is TGTGCCAGCAGTTCCGGACAGGTTCGCTACGAGCAGTACTTC. This sequence encodes CASSSGQVRYEQYF. The variable domain in full, with the rest retrieved from reference TRBV7-2 and TRBJ2-7, is GAGVSQSPSNKVTEKGKDVELRCDPISGHTALYWYRQSLGQGLEFLIYFQGNSAPDKSGLPSDRFSAERTGGSVSTLTIQRTQQEDSAVYLCASSSGQVRYEQYFGPGTRLTVT.

The chain links TRBV7-9 to TRBJ2-3; D unclear. CDR1 is SEHNR and CDR2 is FQNEAQ in the germline V gene (reference sequence). V shed 5 bases and J shed 1 base, with 10 bases lying between them. This CDR3 is built from 14 residues. The CDR3 loop reads CASSPFSGTDTQYF. The DNA of the CDR3 is TGTGCCAGCAGCCCTTTTTCGGGCACAGATACGCAGTATTTT. The whole variable domain, filled in from reference TRBV7-9 and TRBJ2-3, reads DTGVSQNPRHKITKRGQNVTFRCDPISEHNRLYWYRQTLGQGPEFLTYFQNEAQLEKSRLLSDRFSAERPKGSFSTLEIQRTEQGDSAMYLCASSPFSGTDTQYFGPGTRLTVL.

The chain carries TRBV5-6 and TRBJ2-5; weak D call: TRBD2 (6 bases). CDR3 length: 14 residues. V gave up 4 bases and J gave up 1 base, with 11 bases separating them. CDR1 SGHDT and CDR2 YYEEEE come from the germline V gene. The CDR3 DNA follows: TGTGCCAGCAGCGGGAGGACTTTCCAAGAGACCCAGTACTTC. As protein: CASSGRTFQETQYF.

As regards this clone: A junction boundary mismatches the germline segment, possibly from a read error. The chain has TRBV5-6 and TRBJ2-3; 11 nucleotides line up with TRBD1. The germline V gene has CDR1 SGHDT and CDR2 YYEEEE. This CDR3 contains 15 residues. The CDR3 is CANSLVGTGGLGQYF. The CDR3 DNA sequence: TGTGCCAACAGCTTGGTTGGGACAGGGGGTTTGGGGCAGTATTTT.

The rearrangement links TRBV29-1 to TRBJ1-2, with D perhaps matching TRBD1 (6 bases). Germline CDR1 SQVTM, CDR2 ANQGSEA. The CDR3 has 16 amino acids. Deletions cut 3 bases from V and 8 bases from J, with 25 bases between. CDR3 region: CSVEPLETTGLWGYTF. DNA for the CDR3: TGCAGCGTTGAGCCCCTTGAGACGACAGGCCTTTGGGGCTACACCTTC.

V is TRBV5-1 and J is TRBJ2-7, with 11 positions matching TRBD2. CDR1 is SGHRS and CDR2 is YFSETQ in the germline V gene. Trimming cost V 0 bases and J 1 base; bases outside gene matches: 6. CDR3 size: 17 residues. For the CDR3, the DNA is TGCGCCAGCAGCTTGGCCCCACTAGCGGGAGTGTCCTACGAGCAGTACTTC. It specifies CASSLAPLAGVSYEQYF.

The chain has TRBV7-2 and TRBJ2-7; 10 positions agree with TRBD1. The CDR3 extends over 15 amino acids. Germline V gene data show CDR1 as SGHTA and CDR2 as FQGNSA. The trim removed 2 bases at V and 6 bases at J, leaving 7 bases unmatched. CDR3 amino acids: CASSLFQGDRGEQYF. The CDR3 nucleotides are TGTGCCAGCAGCTTATTTCAAGGGGACAGGGGCGAGCAGTACTTC.

This chain uses TRBV5-4 with TRBJ2-1, with 12 bases matching TRBD2. V shed 3 bases and J 4 bases; nucleotides not matched to a gene: 2. Germline loops: CDR1 SGHNT, CDR2 YYREEE (reference sequence). CDR3 length: 15 amino acids. CDR3: CASSSGLAGYNEQFF. CDR3 DNA: TGTGCCAGCAGCTCCGGACTAGCGGGATACAATGAGCAGTTCTTC.

The chain is built from TRBV21-1 and TRBJ1-5; TRBD1, the table's D call, was not compared with the DNA. TRBV21-1 is a listed pseudogene. The CDR3 sequence is 15 residues long. In DNA form, the CDR3 reads TGTGCCAGCAGCACCGCGGGACAGTACAATCAGCCCCAGCATTTT. Translating gives CASSTAGQYNQPQHF.

This chain links TRBV4-1 with TRBJ2-1; 10 nucleotides agree with TRBD2. The germline gives CDR1 MGHRA, CDR2 YSYEKL. J gave up 8 bases and V 0 bases, and 7 bases lay outside the gene matches. This CDR3 is built from 16 residues. The CDR3 DNA sequence: TGCGCCAGCAGCCAAGATCCTAGCGGGAGCGGCGATGAGCAGTTCTTC. Residues: CASSQDPSGSGDEQFF.

This clone was counted a single time. The chain links TRBV7-6 to TRBJ2-7; D might be TRBD1 (6 bases). The germline CDR1 and CDR2 sequences are SGHVS and FNYEAQ. The germline V and J ends were trimmed by 5 bases and 1 base, with 12 bases remaining between them. CDR3 length equals 14 residues. The DNA for the CDR3 is TGTGCCAGCAGCCCTGGACAGAGATCCTACGAGCAGTACTTC. Translated, it gives CASSPGQRSYEQYF.

This clone turned up a few times. This chain connects TRBV7-8 to TRBJ1-2; possible D gene TRBD1, 6 bases. Per the germline V gene, CDR1 is SGHVS and CDR2 is FQNEAQ. This CDR3 spans 15 amino acids. Trimming shortened V by 7 bases and J by 4 bases, and 19 bases separated the two germline ends. The CDR3 nucleotides read TGTGCCAGCAAGTTAGGTGAAGGGGGGGGCTATGGCTACACCTTC. Its protein is CASKLGEGGGYGYTF.

The chain uses TRBV15 and TRBJ1-3; D gene uncertain. The germline V gene has CDR1 LNHNV and CDR2 YYDKDF (reference sequence). This CDR3 spans 15 amino acids. V dropped 5 bases and J dropped 4 bases, with 15 bases sitting between them. The CDR3 sequence: CATSEEGMGGNTIYF. Written as DNA, the CDR3 is TGTGCCACCAGCGAGGAGGGAATGGGAGGAAACACCATATATTTT. Complete variable domain (other parts from reference TRBV15 and TRBJ1-3): DAMVIQNPRYQVTQFGKPVTLSCSQTLNHNVMYWYQQKSSQAPKLLFHYYDKDFNNEADTPDNFQSRRPNTSFCFLDIRSPGLGDTAMYLCATSEEGMGGNTIYFGEGSWLTVV.

The CDR3 here is CASSRVGGITEAFF. The CDR3 region has the DNA TGTGCCAGCAGCAGGGTTGGGGGGATCACTGAAGCTTTCTTT. The chain employs TRBV14 and TRBJ1-1; a weak D match, TRBD1 (5 bases). The ends were cut back, 5 bases at V and 4 bases at J, with 14 bases in the middle. The CDR3 runs to 14 residues. The germline CDR1 and CDR2 sequences are SGHDN and FVKESK. The full variable domain, in which reference TRBV14 and TRBJ1-1 provide the parts outside the CDR3, is EAGVTQFPSHSVIEKGQTVTLRCDPISGHDNLYWYRRVMGKEIKFLLHFVKESKQDESGMPNNRFLAERTGGTYSTLKVQPAELEDSGVYFCASSRVGGITEAFFGQGTRLTVV.

The chain employs TRBV28 and TRBJ1-2; tentatively, D is TRBD1 (6 bases). Germline CDR1 is MDHEN and CDR2 is SYDVKM. Deletions cut 3 bases from V and 4 bases from J, with 12 bases between. This CDR3 has 14 residues. CDR3 DNA sequence: TGTGCCAGCAGTTTGTCCGGGGGGGCCTATGGCTACACCTTC. Translation: CASSLSGGAYGYTF.

V usage is TRBV11-1 and J usage is TRBJ2-5; D might be TRBD2 (5 bases). V was pared by 3 bases and J by 1 base, with 9 bases between. CDR3 length equals 14 residues. Germline V gene data show CDR1 as SGHAT and CDR2 as FQDESV (reference sequence). CDR3 sequence reads: CASSLRVGQETQYF. As DNA, the CDR3 is TGTGCCAGCAGCTTGAGGGTGGGCCAAGAGACCCAGTACTTC.